This T cell receptor beta chain appears in the sequencing data of a study of CD8 T cells in Susac syndrome. CD8+ and CD4+ T cells taken from blood had their TCR beta sequenced. Bulk CD8+ and CD4+ cells came from magnetic negative isolation; CD8+ TEMRA by FACS. V was clipped by 4 bases and J by 5 bases; unmatched bases: 7. Germline V gene lookup returns CDR1 MNHEY and CDR2 SVGEGT. This CDR3 has 17 residues. Reverse transcription of about 0.45 to 1 ug RNA used random hexamers. TCR beta CDR3 was amplified by immunoSEQ multiplex PCR. This amplification extended across 54 Vbeta and 13 Jbeta segments. One entry per CDR3 protein, called by TCRdb with MiXCR from the immunoSEQ multiplex PCR reads. The sample records about 300,000 distinct CDR3 sequences, 70% to 90% being singletons.

The receptor comes from a human donor with multiple sclerosis. The V gene is TRBV6-2 or TRBV6-3, the J gene TRBJ2-3; TRBD2 agrees at 15 bases. Sequenced sample: CD8+ T cells from PBMCs. The CDR3 region is CASSSGLAGGPGDTQYF. CDR3 DNA sequence: TGTGCCAGCAGTTCCGGACTAGCGGGAGGGCCGGGAGATACGCAGTATTTT.